The clone carrying this T cell receptor (beta chain) was detected only a few times. No antigen is known for it. This specimen comes from a study of T cells in Graves' hyperthyroidism and ophthalmopathy. Looking at the study overall: Sampling of peripheral blood happened at initial diagnosis, prior to any treatment.

Study conclusions and caveats: The authors' 13 V-J model separated ophthalmopathy from stable hyperthyroidism. Ophthalmopathy, as predicted by the model, came a median roughly 6.5 months after the prediction.

What was amplified from RNA transcripts were TCR beta CDR3 regions. With the HTBI primer set, the TCR CDR3 went through a first round of RT-PCR. TCRdb itself ran the multiplex PCR reads through MiXCR, one entry per CDR3 protein. The sample lists 340,000 or so distinct CDR3 sequences; 21% were seen once. Participants, patients aged 18 to 65, had newly diagnosed hyperthyroidism with a duration under 2 months. The source is a woman aged 45 to 65 with Graves' hyperthyroidism. The material sequenced was blood.

DNA of the CDR3: TGCGCCAGCAGTGTGCAGGTGGGAAACACTGAAGCTTTCTTT. Its protein is CASSVQVGNTEAFF. The chain couples TRBV10-2 to TRBJ1-1; D unresolved. The germline gives CDR1 WSHSY, CDR2 SAAADI. V lost 4 bases, J lost 2 bases, and 11 bases lay in between. This CDR3 has 14 residues.